This T cell receptor (beta chain) was identified during a study of CD8+ T cells in alopecia areata (dated by TCRdb to 2017 to 2018). Turning to the overall study: Treated patients were enrolled in an open-label pilot trial of oral tofacitinib, 5 to 10 mg twice daily, for moderate-to-severe alopecia areata. TCRbeta CDR3 regions were amplified by immunoSEQ multiplex PCR using 35 Vbeta forward and 13 Jbeta reverse primers. Disease severity in treated patients was measured with the SALT score, which quantifies the percentage of affected scalp surface area. Scalp clonality was compared across normal scalp (n=4), patchy alopecia areata scalp (n=8), and alopecia totalis/universalis scalp (n=8). Biopsies were taken from tofacitinib-treated patients at baseline and again at 4 and 24 weeks into treatment, and several of those patients also had a later scalp biopsy. RNA came from the PAXgene miRNA kit for fixed scalp, the miRNeasy kit for PBMCs, and the RNeasy kit for mouse skin. Human TCRbeta sequencing covered scalp tissue and sorted CD4+ and CD8+ peripheral blood T cells from patchy and totalis/universalis alopecia areata patients and healthy controls. The study used high-throughput TCRbeta sequencing to examine T cell clonal expansion in alopecia areata, in both the C3H/HeJ mouse model and human patients. Tofacitinib was administered for 6 to 18 months, and 6 months of follow-up off drug were then conducted to assess delayed response and recurrence.

The time point label, as the study defines it: about 4 weeks on oral tofacitinib. In light of the paper, this sample's treatment or condition label describes: oral pan-JAK inhibitor, 5-10 mg twice daily. Peripheral blood and lesional scalp punch biopsies were obtained from patients with alopecia areata. After PBMCs were isolated by density centrifugation and stained for CD3, CD4 and CD8, a FACSAria was used to sort CD4+ and CD8+ T cells. V is trimmed back by 6 bases and J by 4 bases, and the junction contains 4 bases that no gene match accounts for. The CDR3 has 12 amino acids, counting the end cysteine and phenylalanine. The only DNA kept is the CDR3, 36 bases in frame from the first base. Reading the germline V gene gives CDR1 SQVTM and CDR2 ANQGSEA. There are a few counts of this clone. It lacks a known antigen. No base quality values were provided; no much bigger clone lies one nucleotide off. Within the sample, other DNA sequences also encode this same CDR3.

The method behind the library was the immunoSEQ multiplex PCR assay. RNA was extracted from all samples and reverse transcribed into cDNA, which served as template for TCR sequencing. First-strand cDNA was synthesized with SuperScript III using a 2:1 mix of oligo-dT and random hexamers. A synthetic immune receptor repertoire was used to assess amplification bias, and residual bias was removed computationally. The source study handled its data this way. Raw reads were preprocessed to remove errors, and CDR3 was defined by IMGT conventions from the conserved cysteine to phenylalanine. To get clonality, Shannon entropy was normalized by log2 of the number of productive unique TCRs and the result was subtracted from 1. Whether scalp clones were CD4 or CD8 was inferred by matching scalp TCRbeta sequences against CD4 and CD8 repertoires sorted from blood. The source is immuneACCESS, and TCRdb retained only in-frame sequences with V and J called. Part of the clones is not carried over; for the studies checked, unresolved V genes explain less than half of this, and the remainder is unexplained. V, J and clone size are taken as reported in that table, and D and trimming were inferred from the DNA itself. The sample table records approximately 42,000 clones; just over 65% of these occur just once. Clones ranked in the top ten supply under 25% of the sample.

General study outcomes and caveats: Many expanded lesional clones were found to persist in scalp and blood during tofacitinib treatment, and relapse after treatment cessation may be partly explained by this persistence. Scalp TCR repertoire analysis is complicated because resident alphabeta T cells in normal human skin are also sequenced, whereas mouse skin is dominated by gammadelta T cells. The treated cohort was small, with a single nonresponder, so links between baseline CD8+ expansion and response need larger studies. Higher clonality and more expanded CD8+ clones were observed in lesional scalp than in normal scalp, particularly in alopecia totalis/universalis, a finding suggestive of antigenic drive. Shared TCR sequences between patients were less evident than in mice, which may be partly attributable to HLA diversity in the patient population. Scalp clonality and the number of expanded CD8+ clones among the top 100 scalp clones were significantly decreased by tofacitinib.

Sequenced here: CD8+ T cells sorted from blood, sampled at week 4, from a patient treated with tofacitinib. This receptor was obtained from a human donor with alopecia areata. Rearrangement joined TRBV29-1 to TRBJ1-2; 8 junctional bases match TRBD1. The nucleotide sequence is given as TGCAGCGTCGAAACAGGGGGCTATGGCTACACCTTC. Its product reads: CSVETGGYGYTF. The variable domain in full, with residues beyond the CDR3 obtained from the reference TRBV29-1 and TRBJ1-2 genes, is SAVISQKPSRDICQRGTSLTIQCQVDSQVTMMFWYRQQPGQSLTLIATANQGSEATYESGFVIDKFPISRPNLTFSTLTVSNMSPEDSSIYLCSVETGGYGYTFGSGTRLTVV.